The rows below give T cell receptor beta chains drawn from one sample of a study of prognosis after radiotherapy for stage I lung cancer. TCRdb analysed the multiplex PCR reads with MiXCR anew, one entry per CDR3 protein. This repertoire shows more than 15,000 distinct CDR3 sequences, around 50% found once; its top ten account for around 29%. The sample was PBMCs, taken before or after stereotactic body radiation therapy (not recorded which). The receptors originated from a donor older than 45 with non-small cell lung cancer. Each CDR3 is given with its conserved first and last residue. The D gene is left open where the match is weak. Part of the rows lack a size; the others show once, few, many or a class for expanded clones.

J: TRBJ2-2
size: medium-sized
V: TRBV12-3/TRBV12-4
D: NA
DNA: TGTGCCAGCAGTTTACGTGGGAGCGGCACCGGGGAGCTGTTTTTT
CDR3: CASSLRGSGTGELFF

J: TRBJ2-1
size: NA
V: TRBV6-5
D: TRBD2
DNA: TGTGCCAGCAGTTACTCCTCGGGAGGGAAGTTCTTC
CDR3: CASSYSSGGKFF

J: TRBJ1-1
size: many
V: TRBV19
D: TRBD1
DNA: TGTGCCAGTAGTATTGGACAGGGGTCTGCCGAAGCTTTCTTT
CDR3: CASSIGQGSAEAFF

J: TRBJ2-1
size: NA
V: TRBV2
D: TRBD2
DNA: TGTGCCAGCAGTGAAGCCCTAGCGGAAGCCAGAAATGAGCAGTTCTTC
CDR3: CASSEALAEARNEQFF

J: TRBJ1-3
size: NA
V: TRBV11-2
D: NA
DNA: TGTGCCAGCAGCGAACACCGGGTGTCTGGAAACACCATATATTTT
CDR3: CASSEHRVSGNTIYF

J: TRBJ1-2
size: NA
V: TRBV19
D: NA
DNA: TGTGCCAGTAGTATTGGGTTGGGGGTGGGGCTGATCTATGGCTACACCTTC
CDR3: CASSIGLGVGLIYGYTF

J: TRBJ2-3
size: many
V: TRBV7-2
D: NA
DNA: TGTGCCAGCAGCTTAGCAGAGGGAGGCGCGGCAGGTACGCGGTATTTT
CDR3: CASSLAEGGAAGTRYF

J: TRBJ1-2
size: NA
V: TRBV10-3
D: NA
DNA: TGTGCCATCAGTGGATATGAACAGGGAATTGGCGGCTACACCTTC
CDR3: CAISGYEQGIGGYTF

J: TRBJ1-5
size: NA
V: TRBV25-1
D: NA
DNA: TGTGCCAGCAGCGCCGGTTGGAATCAGCCCCAGCATTTT
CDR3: CASSAGWNQPQHF

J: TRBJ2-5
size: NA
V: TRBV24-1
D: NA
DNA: TGTGCCATCAGTGACAACCGGGACCAGGGGGGGACCCAGTACTTC
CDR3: CAISDNRDQGGTQYF

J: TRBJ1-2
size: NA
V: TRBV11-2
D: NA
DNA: TGTGCCAGCAGCTTAGGGCTCGGGGCGAGGGGCTACACCTTC
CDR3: CASSLGLGARGYTF

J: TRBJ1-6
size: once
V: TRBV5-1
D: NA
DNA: TGCGCCAGCAGCTTGTACAGAGATAATTCACCCCTCCACTTT
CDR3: CASSLYRDNSPLHF

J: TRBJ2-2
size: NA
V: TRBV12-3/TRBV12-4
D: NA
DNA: TGTGCCAGCAGCTCAGGCGCAGGGGAGCTGTTTTTT
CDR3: CASSSGAGELFF

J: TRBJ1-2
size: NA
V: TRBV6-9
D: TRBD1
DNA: TGTGCCAGCAGTTACAGGGCCGGGACAGGGGATTACGGCTACACCTTC
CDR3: CASSYRAGTGDYGYTF

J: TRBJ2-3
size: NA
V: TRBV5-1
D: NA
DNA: TGCGCCAGCAGCTTGCTAGGGGTTGGGGCAGATACGCAGTATTTT
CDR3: CASSLLGVGADTQYF

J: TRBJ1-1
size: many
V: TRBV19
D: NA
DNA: TGTGCCAGTAGTCTTGACAGATCTGAAGCTTTCTTT
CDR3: CASSLDRSEAFF

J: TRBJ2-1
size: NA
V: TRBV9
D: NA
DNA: TGTGCCAGCACCTGCGGTGGTGAGCAGTTCTTC
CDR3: CASTCGGEQFF

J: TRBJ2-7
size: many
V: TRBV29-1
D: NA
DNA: TGCAGCGTTGACAGGGAAGGTTCGTACGAGCAGTACTTC
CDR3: CSVDREGSYEQYF

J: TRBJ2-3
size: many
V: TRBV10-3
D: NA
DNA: TGTGCCATCAGTTTAAGGACAGGAGGAGGGCCAGATACGCAGTATTTT
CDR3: CAISLRTGGGPDTQYF

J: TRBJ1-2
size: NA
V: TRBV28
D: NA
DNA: TGTGCCAGCAGTTCCGGACAGAACTATGGCTACACCTTC
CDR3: CASSSGQNYGYTF